This is a list of T cell receptor beta chains from one sample in a study of T cell responses to AZD1222 COVID-19 vaccine. The assay was immunoSEQ multiplex PCR, and TCRdb's table has in-frame clones only and misses some. The data contain fewer than 200,000 clones, almost 95% of them singletons. Here the sequenced sample was peripheral blood, taken on day 0 of AZD1222 vaccination. The source of these receptors is an adult in good health. Both conserved end residues are part of each CDR3. A D gene is named only where the DNA matches it firmly. A row's size may be missing; if present it is once, few, many or a size class.

CASSPSRQGRTYNSPLHF TGTGCCAGCAGTCCTTCTCGACAGGGAAGGACCTATAATTCACCCCTCCACTTT TRBD1 . TRBJ1-6 TRBV27
CASSPEGGQPQHF TGTGCCAGCAGTCCAGAAGGTGGGCAGCCCCAGCATTTT . . TRBJ1-5 TRBV7-6
CASSTRGTEAFF TGTGCCAGCAGTACCAGGGGCACTGAAGCTTTCTTT . . TRBJ1-1 TRBV2
CASSLYAGAKNIQYF TGTGCCAGCAGCCTTTACGCGGGGGCCAAAAACATTCAGTACTTC . . TRBJ2-4 TRBV6-4
CAISGSLPNNSPLHF TGTGCCATCAGTGGGAGCCTTCCCAATAATTCACCCCTCCACTTT . . TRBJ1-6 TRBV10-3
CASSPPSGGPTDTQYF TGTGCCAGCAGTCCCCCTAGCGGGGGACCCACAGATACGCAGTATTTT TRBD2 once TRBJ2-3 TRBV6-6
CASSSSSGQTTYEQYF TGTGCCAGCAGTTCCTCCTCAGGGCAAACTACCTACGAGCAGTACTTC . . TRBJ2-7 TRBV6-5
CASSDSGQGDSYNSPLHF TGTGCCAGCAGTGACAGCGGACAGGGCGACTCCTATAATTCACCCCTCCACTTT TRBD1 . TRBJ1-6 TRBV2
CASSSPSTKETQYF TGTGCCAGCAGTTCCCCCTCTACTAAAGAGACCCAGTACTTC . . TRBJ2-5 TRBV6-5
CASSPRPGTGSPFF TGTGCCAGCAGCCCAAGGCCGGGTACGGGGAGCCCGTTCTTC . . TRBJ2-1 TRBV13
CASSWGLMGPLPGTEAFF TGTGCCAGCAGTTGGGGGTTAATGGGGCCCCTCCCGGGGACTGAAGCTTTCTTT . . TRBJ1-1 TRBV28
CASSLWGRETNNEQFF TGTGCCAGCAGCTTATGGGGCAGGGAAACAAACAATGAGCAGTTCTTC . . TRBJ2-1 TRBV7-8
CASSIPNGYTF TGTGCCAGTAGTATACCCAATGGCTACACCTTC . . TRBJ1-2 TRBV19
CASSFGIGWADTQYF TGTGCCAGCAGTTTTGGGATTGGCTGGGCGGATACGCAGTATTTT . . TRBJ2-3 TRBV28
CASRTAGAGRYEQYF TGTGCCAGCAGGACAGCGGGAGCGGGGAGATACGAGCAGTACTTC TRBD2 . TRBJ2-7 TRBV27
CASSSGEGNGYTF TGTGCCAGCAGCTCAGGGGAGGGGAATGGCTACACCTTC . . TRBJ1-2 TRBV5-5
CASRTGLSEAFF TGTGCCAGCAGGACAGGGCTTTCTGAAGCTTTCTTT TRBD1 . TRBJ1-1 TRBV2
CASSLAQGHWEKLFF TGTGCCAGCAGCTTGGCCCAGGGCCATTGGGAAAAACTGTTTTTT . . TRBJ1-4 TRBV5-5
CASSFGTSEAFF TGTGCCAGCAGCTTTGGGACATCTGAAGCTTTCTTT . . TRBJ1-1 TRBV2
CASSRGQGAANTGELFF TGTGCCAGCAGCAGGGGACAGGGGGCCGCGAACACCGGGGAGCTGTTTTTT . . TRBJ2-2 TRBV21-1
CASSYSGGGNSPLHF TGTGCCAGCAGTTACTCAGGAGGAGGGAATTCACCCCTCCACTTT . . TRBJ1-6 TRBV6-2/TRBV6-3
CASRLGPNTEAFF TGTGCCAGCAGACTCGGACCAAACACTGAAGCTTTCTTT . . TRBJ1-1 TRBV2
CASSPGSHNSPLHF TGTGCCAGCAGTCCCGGCAGCCATAATTCACCCCTCCACTTT . . TRBJ1-6 TRBV28
CASSFRGYEQYF TGTGCCAGCAGTTTCAGGGGCTACGAGCAGTACTTC . . TRBJ2-7 TRBV27
CSARGAFVAEAFF TGCAGCGCCCGGGGGGCCTTTGTCGCGGAAGCTTTCTTT . . TRBJ1-1 TRBV29-1
CAGGRVNSPLHF TGTGCCGGGGGGAGGGTTAATTCACCCCTCCACTTT . . TRBJ1-6 TRBV30
CASKSGQRNTEAFF TGTGCCAGCAAATCGGGACAACGGAACACTGAAGCTTTCTTT . . TRBJ1-1 TRBV6-5
CASSSSGGAAGELFF TGCGCCAGCAGCTCTAGCGGGGGGGCCGCCGGGGAGCTGTTTTTT TRBD2 . TRBJ2-2 TRBV5-1
CASSQDPPDRDNTEAFF TGTGCCAGCAGCCAAGATCCTCCGGACAGGGACAACACTGAAGCTTTCTTT TRBD1 . TRBJ1-1 TRBV3-1/TRBV3-2
CASSRVQGLSNEKLFF TGTGCCAGCTCACGTGTACAGGGACTTTCTAATGAAAAACTGTTTTTT . . TRBJ1-4 TRBV18
CASTTAGTANSPLHF TGTGCCAGCACCACCGCCGGGACAGCTAATTCACCCCTCCACTTT TRBD1 . TRBJ1-6 TRBV6-1
CASGPGDTEAFF TGTGCTAGTGGCCCGGGGGACACTGAAGCTTTCTTT . . TRBJ1-1 TRBV12-5
CASSFGIRDGTEAFF TGTGCCAGCAGCTTCGGAATAAGGGACGGCACTGAAGCTTTCTTT . . TRBJ1-1 TRBV5-5
CASSIGDGGVETQYF TGTGCCAGTAGTATCGGGGACGGTGGCGTGGAGACCCAGTACTTC . . TRBJ2-5 TRBV19
CAWSDRLLGANEKLFF TGTGCCTGGAGTGACAGGTTATTGGGAGCTAATGAAAAACTGTTTTTT . . TRBJ1-4 TRBV30